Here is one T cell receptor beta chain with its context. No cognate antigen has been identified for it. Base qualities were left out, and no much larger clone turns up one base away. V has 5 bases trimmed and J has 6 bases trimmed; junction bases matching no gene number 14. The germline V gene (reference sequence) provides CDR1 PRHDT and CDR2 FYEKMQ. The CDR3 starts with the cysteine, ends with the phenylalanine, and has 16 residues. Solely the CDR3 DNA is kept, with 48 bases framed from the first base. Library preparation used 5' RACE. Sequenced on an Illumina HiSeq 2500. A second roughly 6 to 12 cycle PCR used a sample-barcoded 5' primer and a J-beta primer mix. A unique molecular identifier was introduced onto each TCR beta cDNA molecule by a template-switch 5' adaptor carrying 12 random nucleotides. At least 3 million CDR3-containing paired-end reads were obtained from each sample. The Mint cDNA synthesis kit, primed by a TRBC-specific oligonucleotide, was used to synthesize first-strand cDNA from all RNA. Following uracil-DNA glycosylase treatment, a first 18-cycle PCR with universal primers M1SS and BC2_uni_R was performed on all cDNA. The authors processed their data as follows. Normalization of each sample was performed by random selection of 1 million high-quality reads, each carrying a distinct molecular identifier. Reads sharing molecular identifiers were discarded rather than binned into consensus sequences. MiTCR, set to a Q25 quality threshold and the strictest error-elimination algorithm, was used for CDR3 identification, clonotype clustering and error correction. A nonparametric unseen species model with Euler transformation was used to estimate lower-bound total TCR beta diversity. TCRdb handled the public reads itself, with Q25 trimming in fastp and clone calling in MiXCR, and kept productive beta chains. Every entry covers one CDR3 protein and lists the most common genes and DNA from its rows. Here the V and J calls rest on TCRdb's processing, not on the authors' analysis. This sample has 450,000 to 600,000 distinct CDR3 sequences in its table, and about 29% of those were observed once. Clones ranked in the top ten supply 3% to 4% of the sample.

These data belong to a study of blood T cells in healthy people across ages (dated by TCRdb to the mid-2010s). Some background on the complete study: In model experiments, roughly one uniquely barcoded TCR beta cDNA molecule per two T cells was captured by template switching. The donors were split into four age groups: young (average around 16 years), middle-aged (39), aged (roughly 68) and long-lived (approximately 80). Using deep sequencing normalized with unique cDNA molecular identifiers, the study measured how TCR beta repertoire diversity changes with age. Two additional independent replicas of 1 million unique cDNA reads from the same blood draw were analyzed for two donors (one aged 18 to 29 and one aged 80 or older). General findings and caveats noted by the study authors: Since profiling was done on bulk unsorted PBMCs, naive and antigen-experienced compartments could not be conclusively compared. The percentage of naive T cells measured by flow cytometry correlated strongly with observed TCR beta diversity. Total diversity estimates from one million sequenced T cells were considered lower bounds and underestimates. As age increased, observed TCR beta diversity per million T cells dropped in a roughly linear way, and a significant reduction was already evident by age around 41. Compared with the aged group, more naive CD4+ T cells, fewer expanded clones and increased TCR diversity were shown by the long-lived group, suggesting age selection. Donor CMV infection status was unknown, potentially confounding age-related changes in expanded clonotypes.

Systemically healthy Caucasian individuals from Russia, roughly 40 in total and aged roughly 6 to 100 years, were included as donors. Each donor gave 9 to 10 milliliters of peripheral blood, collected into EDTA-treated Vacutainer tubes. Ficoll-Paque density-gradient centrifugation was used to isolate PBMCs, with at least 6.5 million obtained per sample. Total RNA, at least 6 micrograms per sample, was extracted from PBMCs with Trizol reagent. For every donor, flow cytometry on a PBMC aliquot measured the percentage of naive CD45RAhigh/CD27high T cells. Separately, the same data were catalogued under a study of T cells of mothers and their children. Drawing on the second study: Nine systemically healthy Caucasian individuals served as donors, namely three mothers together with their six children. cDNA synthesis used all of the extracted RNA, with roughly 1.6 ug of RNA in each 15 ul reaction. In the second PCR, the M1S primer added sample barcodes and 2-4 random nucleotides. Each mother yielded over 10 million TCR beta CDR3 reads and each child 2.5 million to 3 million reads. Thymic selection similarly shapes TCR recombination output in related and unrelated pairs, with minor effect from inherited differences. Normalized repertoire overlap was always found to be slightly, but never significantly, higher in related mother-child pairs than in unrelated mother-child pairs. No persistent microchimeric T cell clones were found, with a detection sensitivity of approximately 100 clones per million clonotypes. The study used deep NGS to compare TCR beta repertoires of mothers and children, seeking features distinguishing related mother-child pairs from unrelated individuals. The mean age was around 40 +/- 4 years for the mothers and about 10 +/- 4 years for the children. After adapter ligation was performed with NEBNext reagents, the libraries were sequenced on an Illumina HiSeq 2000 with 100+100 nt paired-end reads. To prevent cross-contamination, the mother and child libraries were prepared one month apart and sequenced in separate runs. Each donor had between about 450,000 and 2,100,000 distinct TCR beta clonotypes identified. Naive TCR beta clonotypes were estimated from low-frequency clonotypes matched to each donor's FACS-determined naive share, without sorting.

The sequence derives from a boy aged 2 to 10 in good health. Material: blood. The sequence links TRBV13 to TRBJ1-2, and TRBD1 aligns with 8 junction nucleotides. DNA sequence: TGTGCCAGCAGCCCAAGCCCCGGTCAGGGGGCGAATGGCTACACCTTC. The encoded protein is CASSPSPGQGANGYTF.